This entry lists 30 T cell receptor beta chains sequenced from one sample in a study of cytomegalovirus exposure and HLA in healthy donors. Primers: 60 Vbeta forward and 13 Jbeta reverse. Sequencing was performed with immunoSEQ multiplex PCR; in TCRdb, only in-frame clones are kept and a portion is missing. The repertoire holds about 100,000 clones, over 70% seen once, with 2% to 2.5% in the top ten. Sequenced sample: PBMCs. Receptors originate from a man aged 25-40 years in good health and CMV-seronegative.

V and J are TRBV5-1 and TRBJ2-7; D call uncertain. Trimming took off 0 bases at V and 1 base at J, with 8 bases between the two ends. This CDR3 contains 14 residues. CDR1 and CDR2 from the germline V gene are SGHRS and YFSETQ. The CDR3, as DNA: TGCGCCAGCAGCTTGGGTCAGGCGTCCTACGAGCAGTACTTC. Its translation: CASSLGQASYEQYF. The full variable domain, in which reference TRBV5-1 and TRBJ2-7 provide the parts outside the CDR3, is KAGVTQTPRYLIKTRGQQVTLSCSPISGHRSVSWYQQTPGQGLQFLFEYFSETQRNKGNFPGRFSGRQFSNSRSEMNVSTLELGDSALYLCASSLGQASYEQYFGPGTRLTVT.

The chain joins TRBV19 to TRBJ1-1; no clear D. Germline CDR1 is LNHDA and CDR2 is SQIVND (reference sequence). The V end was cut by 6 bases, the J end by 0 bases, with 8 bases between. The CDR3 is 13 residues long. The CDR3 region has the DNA TGTGCCAGTAGGCTTCACTTGAACACTGAAGCTTTCTTT. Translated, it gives CASRLHLNTEAFF. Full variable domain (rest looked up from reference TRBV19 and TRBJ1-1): DGGITQSPKYLFRKEGQNVTLSCEQNLNHDAMYWYRQDPGQGLRLIYYSQIVNDFQKGDIAEGYSVSREKKESFPLTVTSAQKNPTAFYLCASRLHLNTEAFFGQGTRLTVV.

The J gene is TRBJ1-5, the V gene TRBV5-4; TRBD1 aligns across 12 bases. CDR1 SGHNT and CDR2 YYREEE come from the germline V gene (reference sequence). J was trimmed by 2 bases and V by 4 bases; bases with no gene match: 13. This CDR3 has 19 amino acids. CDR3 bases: TGTGCCAGCAGCGGTACCGGGACAGGGGGCAGGGAGGGCAATCAGCCCCAGCATTTT. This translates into CASSGTGTGGREGNQPQHF.

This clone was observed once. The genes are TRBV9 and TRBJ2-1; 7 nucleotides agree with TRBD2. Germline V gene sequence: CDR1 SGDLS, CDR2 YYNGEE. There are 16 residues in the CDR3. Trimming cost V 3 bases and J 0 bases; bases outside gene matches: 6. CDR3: CASSALASSSYNEQFF. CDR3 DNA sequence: TGTGCCAGCAGCGCACTAGCGTCGAGCTCCTACAATGAGCAGTTCTTC.

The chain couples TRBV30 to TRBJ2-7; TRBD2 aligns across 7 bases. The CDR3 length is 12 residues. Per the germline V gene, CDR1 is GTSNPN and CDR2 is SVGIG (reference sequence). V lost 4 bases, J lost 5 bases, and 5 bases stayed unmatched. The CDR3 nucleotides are TGTGCCTGGACACATGGGGGGGACGAGCAGTACTTC. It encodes CAWTHGGDEQYF.

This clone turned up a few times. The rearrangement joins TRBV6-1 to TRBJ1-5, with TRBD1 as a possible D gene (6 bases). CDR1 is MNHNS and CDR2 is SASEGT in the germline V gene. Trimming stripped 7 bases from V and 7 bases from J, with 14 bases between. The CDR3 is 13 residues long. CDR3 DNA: TGTGCCAGCAATAGGGACACAGGGCAGCCCCAGCATTTT. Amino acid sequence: CASNRDTGQPQHF.

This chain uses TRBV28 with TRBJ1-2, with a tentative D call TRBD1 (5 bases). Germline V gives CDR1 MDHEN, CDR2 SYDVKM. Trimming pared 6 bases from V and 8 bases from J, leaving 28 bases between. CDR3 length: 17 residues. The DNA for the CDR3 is TGTGCCAGCAGCCCCGCGGGGGGAGGGGAGGTGCCTAAGGGCTACACCTTC. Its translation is CASSPAGGGEVPKGYTF.

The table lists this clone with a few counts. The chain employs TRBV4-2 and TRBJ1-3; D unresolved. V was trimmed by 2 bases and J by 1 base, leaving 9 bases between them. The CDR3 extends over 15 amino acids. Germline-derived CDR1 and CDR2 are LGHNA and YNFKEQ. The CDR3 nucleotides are TGTGCCAGCAGCCAACTCCAACTATCTGGAAACACCATATATTTT. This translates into CASSQLQLSGNTIYF.

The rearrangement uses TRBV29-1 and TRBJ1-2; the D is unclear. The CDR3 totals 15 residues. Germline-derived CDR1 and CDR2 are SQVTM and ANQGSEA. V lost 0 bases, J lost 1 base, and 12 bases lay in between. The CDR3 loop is CSVEDRPGYNYGYTF. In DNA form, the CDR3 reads TGCAGCGTTGAAGATCGGCCAGGTTATAACTATGGCTACACCTTC.

For the CDR3, the DNA is TGTGCCAGTAGTATCCCCGGGAGGGCCCCTTACGAGCAGTACTTC. This sequence encodes CASSIPGRAPYEQYF. The V call is TRBV19, the J call TRBJ2-7, with 8 bases identical to TRBD2. CDR3 length: 15 residues. CDR1 and CDR2 from the germline V gene are LNHDA and SQIVND (reference sequence). V lost 3 bases to trimming and J lost 4 bases; unmatched junction nucleotides: 8.

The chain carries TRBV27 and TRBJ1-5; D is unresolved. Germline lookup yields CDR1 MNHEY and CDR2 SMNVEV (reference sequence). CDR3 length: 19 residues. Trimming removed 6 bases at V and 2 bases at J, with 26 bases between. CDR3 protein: CASSLTPLGGRSGNQPQHF. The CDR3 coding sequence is TGTGCCAGCAGCCTTACCCCCCTGGGAGGAAGGTCGGGCAATCAGCCCCAGCATTTT.

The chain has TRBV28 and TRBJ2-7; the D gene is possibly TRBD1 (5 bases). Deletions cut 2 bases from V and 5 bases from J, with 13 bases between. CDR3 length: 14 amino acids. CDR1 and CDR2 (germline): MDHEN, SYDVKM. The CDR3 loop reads CASSLTARVNEQYF. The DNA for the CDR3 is TGTGCCAGCAGTTTAACGGCCAGGGTAAACGAGCAGTACTTC.

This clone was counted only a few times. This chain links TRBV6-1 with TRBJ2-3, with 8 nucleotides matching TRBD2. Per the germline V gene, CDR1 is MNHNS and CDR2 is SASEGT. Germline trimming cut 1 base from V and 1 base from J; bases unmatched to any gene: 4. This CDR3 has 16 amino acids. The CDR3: CASSEESGGGTDTQYF. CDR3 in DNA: TGTGCCAGCAGTGAAGAATCGGGGGGGGGCACAGATACGCAGTATTTT.

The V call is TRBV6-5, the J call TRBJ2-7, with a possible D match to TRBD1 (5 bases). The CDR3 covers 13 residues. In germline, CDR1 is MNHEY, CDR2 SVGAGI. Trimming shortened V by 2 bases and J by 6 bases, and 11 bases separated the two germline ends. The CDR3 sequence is CASSYRGRGEQYF. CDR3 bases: TGTGCCAGCAGTTACAGGGGTCGTGGCGAGCAGTACTTC.

The CDR3 region is CASSQDRSEQYF. The CDR3 DNA is TGTGCCAGCAGCCAAGATCGGTCCGAGCAGTACTTC. This chain uses TRBV14 with TRBJ2-7, with D unresolved. This CDR3 comprises 12 residues. V dropped 0 bases and J dropped 6 bases, with 6 bases sitting between them. Germline V gives CDR1 SGHDN, CDR2 FVKESK.

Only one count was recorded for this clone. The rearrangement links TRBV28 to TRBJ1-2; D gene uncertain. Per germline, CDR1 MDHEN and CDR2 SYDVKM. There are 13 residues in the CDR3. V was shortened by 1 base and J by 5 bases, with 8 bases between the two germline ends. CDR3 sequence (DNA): TGTGCCAGCAGTTTATTATTAGTTTATGGCTACACCTTC. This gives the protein CASSLLLVYGYTF.

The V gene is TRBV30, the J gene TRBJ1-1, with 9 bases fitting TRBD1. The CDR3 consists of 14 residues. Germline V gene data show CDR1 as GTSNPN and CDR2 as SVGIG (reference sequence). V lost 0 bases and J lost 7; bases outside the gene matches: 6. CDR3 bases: TGTGCCTGGAGTGTAGACAGGGGGAACTATGAAGCTTTCTTT. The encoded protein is CAWSVDRGNYEAFF. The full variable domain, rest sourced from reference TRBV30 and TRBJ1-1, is SQTIHQWPATLVQPVGSPLSLECTVEGTSNPNLYWYRQAAGRGLQLLFYSVGIGQISSEVPQNLSASRPQDRQFILSSKKLLLSDSGFYLCAWSVDRGNYEAFFGQGTRLTVV.

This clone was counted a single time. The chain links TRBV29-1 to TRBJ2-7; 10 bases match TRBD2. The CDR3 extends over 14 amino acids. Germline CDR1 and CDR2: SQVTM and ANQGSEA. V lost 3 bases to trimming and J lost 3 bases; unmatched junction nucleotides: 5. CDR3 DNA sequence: TGCAGCGTTGAGGTCCCTAGCGGGAGCTACGAGCAGTACTTC. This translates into CSVEVPSGSYEQYF.

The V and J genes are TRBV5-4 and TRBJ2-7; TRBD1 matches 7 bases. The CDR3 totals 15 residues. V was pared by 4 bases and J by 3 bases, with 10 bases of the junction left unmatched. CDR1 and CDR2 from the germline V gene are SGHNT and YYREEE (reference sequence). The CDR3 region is CASSHNRGRNYEQYF. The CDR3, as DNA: TGTGCCAGCAGCCATAACAGGGGACGGAACTACGAGCAGTACTTC.

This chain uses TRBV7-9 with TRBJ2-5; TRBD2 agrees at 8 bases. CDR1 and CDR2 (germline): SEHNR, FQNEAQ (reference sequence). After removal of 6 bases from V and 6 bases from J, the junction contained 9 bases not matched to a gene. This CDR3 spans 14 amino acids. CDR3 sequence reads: CASSRREGPKTQYF. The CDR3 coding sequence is TGTGCCAGCAGTCGACGGGAGGGCCCCAAGACCCAGTACTTC. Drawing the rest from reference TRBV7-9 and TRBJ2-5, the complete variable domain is DTGVSQNPRHKITKRGQNVTFRCDPISEHNRLYWYRQTLGQGPEFLTYFQNEAQLEKSRLLSDRFSAERPKGSFSTLEIQRTEQGDSAMYLCASSRREGPKTQYFGPGTRLLVL.

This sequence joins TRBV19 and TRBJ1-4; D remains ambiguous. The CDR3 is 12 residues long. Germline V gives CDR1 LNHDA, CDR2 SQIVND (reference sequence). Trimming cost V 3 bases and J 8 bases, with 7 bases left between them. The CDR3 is CASSIFGEKLFF. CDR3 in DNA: TGTGCCAGTAGTATCTTCGGGGAAAAACTGTTTTTT.

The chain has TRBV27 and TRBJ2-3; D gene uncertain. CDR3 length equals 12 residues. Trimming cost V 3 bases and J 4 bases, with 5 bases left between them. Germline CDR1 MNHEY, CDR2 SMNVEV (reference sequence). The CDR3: CASSFRSDTQYF. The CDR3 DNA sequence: TGTGCCAGCAGTTTCAGGTCAGATACGCAGTATTTT.

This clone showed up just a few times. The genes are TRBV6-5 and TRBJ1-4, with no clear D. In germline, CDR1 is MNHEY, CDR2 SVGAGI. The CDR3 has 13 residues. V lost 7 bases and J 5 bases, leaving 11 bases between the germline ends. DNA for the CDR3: TGTGCCAGCACCCCGGGAGTCAATGAAAAACTGTTTTTT. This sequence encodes CASTPGVNEKLFF.

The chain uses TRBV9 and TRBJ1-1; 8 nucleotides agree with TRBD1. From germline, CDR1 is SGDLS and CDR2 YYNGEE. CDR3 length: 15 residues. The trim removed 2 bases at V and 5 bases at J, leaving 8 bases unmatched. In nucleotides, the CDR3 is TGTGCCAGCAGCGTCGCAGGGGGCTTGAGAACTGAAGCTTTCTTT. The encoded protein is CASSVAGGLRTEAFF.

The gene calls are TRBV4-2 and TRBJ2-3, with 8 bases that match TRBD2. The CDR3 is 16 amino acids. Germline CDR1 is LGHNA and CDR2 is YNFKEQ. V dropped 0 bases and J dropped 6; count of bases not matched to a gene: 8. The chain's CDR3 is CASSQDLASGLDTQYF. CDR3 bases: TGTGCCAGCAGCCAAGATCTGGCTAGCGGGCTCGATACGCAGTATTTT.

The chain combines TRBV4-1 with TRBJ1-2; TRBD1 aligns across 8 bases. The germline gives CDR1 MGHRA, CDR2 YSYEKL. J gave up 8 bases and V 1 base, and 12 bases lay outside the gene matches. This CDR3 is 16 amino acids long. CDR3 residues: CASSQVLGQGLGGYTF. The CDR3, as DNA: TGCGCCAGCAGCCAAGTCCTAGGACAGGGATTGGGAGGCTACACCTTC.

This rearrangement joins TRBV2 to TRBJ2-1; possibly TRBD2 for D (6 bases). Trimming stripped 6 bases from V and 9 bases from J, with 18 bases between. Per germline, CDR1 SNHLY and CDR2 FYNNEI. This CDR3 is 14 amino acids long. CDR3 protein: CASSGTLTSAEQFF. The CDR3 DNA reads TGTGCCAGCAGCGGGACTCTTACGAGTGCTGAGCAGTTCTTC.

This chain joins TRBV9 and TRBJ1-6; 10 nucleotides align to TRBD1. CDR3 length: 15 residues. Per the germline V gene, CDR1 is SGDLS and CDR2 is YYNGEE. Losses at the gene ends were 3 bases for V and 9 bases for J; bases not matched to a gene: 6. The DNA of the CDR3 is TGTGCCAGCAGCGCCAGGACAGGGGGAAGTTCACCCCTCCACTTT. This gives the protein CASSARTGGSSPLHF.

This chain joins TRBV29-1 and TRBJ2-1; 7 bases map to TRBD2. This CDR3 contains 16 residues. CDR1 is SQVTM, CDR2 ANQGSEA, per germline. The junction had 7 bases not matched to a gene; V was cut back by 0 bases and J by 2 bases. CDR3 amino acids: CSVEDGAGLAYNEQFF. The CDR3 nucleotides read TGCAGCGTTGAAGATGGAGCGGGGCTGGCCTACAATGAGCAGTTCTTC.

Written as DNA, the CDR3 is TGTGCCAGCAGTTTACTAGGGGGCGAGCAGTACTTC. This codes for CASSLLGGEQYF. J is TRBJ2-7 and V is TRBV28; possible D gene TRBD1, 6 bases. The CDR3 covers 12 residues. Trimming cost V 2 bases and J 6 bases, with 8 bases left between them. The germline CDR1 and CDR2 sequences are MDHEN and SYDVKM.